This entry describes one TCR beta chain. As yet, its antigen is unknown. It was ten milliliters of peripheral blood that were drawn from each donor. Then a second PCR, running roughly 7 to 11 cycles, was carried out with a sample-barcoded 5' primer and a J-beta primer mix. Each cDNA molecule, via a template-switch adaptor with 12 random nucleotides, was tagged. TCRdb processed the 5' RACE reads anew with MiXCR; each CDR3 protein has one entry. The sample shows more than 700,000 distinct CDR3 sequences, less than 70% of them seen only once. This entry is derived from a study of blood T cells in healthy people across ages. Findings and caveats of the study: The recorded TCR beta diversity per million T cells decreased in a roughly linear manner with age. Observed TCR beta diversity showed a strong correlation with the percentage of naive T cells as measured by flow cytometry.

The CDR3 totals 12 residues. V lost 3 bases and J lost 8, with 13 bases in between. The germline gives CDR1 DFQATT, CDR2 SNEGSKA (reference sequence). Sequencing used blood. The V gene is TRBV20-1, the J gene TRBJ1-2; tentative D call: TRBD1 (5 bases). This sequence was found in a man aged 80 or over in good health. CDR3 region: CSARTREGGYTF. As DNA, the CDR3 is TGCAGTGCTAGGACCAGGGAGGGCGGCTACACCTTC.